This T cell receptor beta chain emerged from a study of post-analysis software for immune sequencing data. For the study at large: The study covered relapsing-remitting, secondary progressive and progressive-relapsing courses of multiple sclerosis. Whole-study results and caveats: With F measure, samples from one preparation batch clustered together strongly. Patients had higher frequencies than controls of five TRBV segments, including TRBV5-6, TRBV5-1 and TRBV20-1. Significantly lower normalized Chao1 diversity was seen in multiple sclerosis patients than in controls.

CDR1 is MNHEY, CDR2 SVGAGI, per germline. The CDR3 runs 15 residues. Every TCR beta cDNA library bore unique molecular identifiers. With 1 to 10 million T cells as the source, about half a million cDNA molecules resulted. TCRdb used MiXCR to reprocess the PCR reads, holding one entry per CDR3 protein. The sample holds approximately 150,000 distinct CDR3 sequences, about 29% seen once. Turning to this clonotype: As yet, its antigen is unknown. With a much larger clone just one base away, this may be a read error.

The source material was blood. The chain links TRBV6-5 to TRBJ1-2, with 10 positions matching TRBD1. The clonotype was recovered from a girl aged 10 to 17 with multiple sclerosis. CDR3 amino acids: CAGRTGGQGMGGYTF. In DNA form, the CDR3 reads TGTGCCGGCAGAACCGGGGGACAGGGGATGGGTGGCTACACCTTC.